What follows are 15 T cell receptor beta chains derived from one specimen sequenced in a study of blood T cell repertoires in COVID-19. Clones were read by immunoSEQ multiplex PCR, and TCRdb kept only the in-frame ones, dropping some. The data contain roughly 50,000 clones, approximately 85% of them singletons. Specimen: peripheral blood. Receptors were obtained from a man aged 35-49 years with acute or convalescent COVID-19.

The chain recombines TRBV28 with TRBJ2-3; D uncertain. Trimming shortened V by 4 bases and J by 9 bases, and 11 bases separated the two germline ends. The CDR3 runs to 12 residues. CDR1 MDHEN and CDR2 SYDVKM come from the germline V gene. The CDR3 here is CASSSPLLTQYF. The DNA for the CDR3 is TGTGCCAGCAGTTCCCCCCTCCTAACGCAGTATTTT. Looking up the rest from reference TRBV28 and TRBJ2-3 gives the full variable domain: DVKVTQSSRYLVKRTGEKVFLECVQDMDHENMFWYRQDPGLGLRLIYFSYDVKMKEKGDIPEGYSVSREKKERFSLILESASTNQTSMYLCASSSPLLTQYFGPGTRLTVL.

The chain links TRBV5-6 to TRBJ2-2, with 7 bases that match TRBD1. J gave up 1 base and V 3 bases, and 12 bases lay outside the gene matches. CDR3 size: 18 residues. Germline V gene lookup returns CDR1 SGHDT and CDR2 YYEEEE. CDR3 sequence: CASSSRDSNHLNTGELFF. Here the CDR3 DNA reads TGTGCCAGCAGCTCCCGGGACAGTAATCATTTGAACACCGGGGAGCTGTTTTTT.

This chain links TRBV11-2 with TRBJ1-2; perhaps TRBD1 as D (5 bases). Germline V gene lookup returns CDR1 SGHAT and CDR2 FQNNGV. The CDR3 contains 12 residues. V was clipped by 5 bases and J by 4 bases, with 8 bases between them. The CDR3, as DNA: TGTGCCAGCAGCGTCACAGGCTATGGCTACACCTTC. Translated, it gives CASSVTGYGYTF. The variable domain in full, with the rest retrieved from reference TRBV11-2 and TRBJ1-2, is EAGVAQSPRYKIIEKRQSVAFWCNPISGHATLYWYQQILGQGPKLLIQFQNNGVVDDSQLPKDRFSAERLKGVDSTLKIQPAKLEDSAVYLCASSVTGYGYTFGSGTRLTVV.

This clone was found once. V and J are TRBV15 and TRBJ1-2, with 12 positions matching TRBD1. Trimming cost V 0 bases and J 8 bases; bases outside gene matches: 10. CDR3 size: 17 residues. Per germline, CDR1 LNHNV and CDR2 YYDKDF (reference sequence). In DNA form, the CDR3 reads TGTGCCACCAGCAGAGATATAGGTCGCGGGACAGGGGGCGGCTACACCTTC. It is translated as CATSRDIGRGTGGGYTF.

This clone was recorded only once. CDR3 nucleotides: TGCGCCAGCAGCCAAATGACTCCCCGAGGCTACGAGCAGTACTTC. Protein product: CASSQMTPRGYEQYF. The chain recombines TRBV4-1 with TRBJ2-7; D ambiguous. CDR1 is MGHRA and CDR2 is YSYEKL in the germline V gene. This CDR3 has 15 amino acids. Trimming shortened V by 2 bases and J by 3 bases, and 14 bases separated the two germline ends.

V and J are TRBV5-6 and TRBJ1-4; 7 bases match TRBD1. The trim removed 0 bases at V and 6 bases at J, leaving 11 bases unmatched. The CDR3 loop spans 17 amino acids. CDR1 is SGHDT and CDR2 is YYEEEE in the germline V gene. The CDR3 DNA is TGTGCCAGCAGCTTGGTCCATGGGGGTGGGACAGATGAAAAACTGTTTTTT. It specifies CASSLVHGGGTDEKLFF. Variable domain in full (rest from reference TRBV5-6 and TRBJ1-4): DAGVTQSPTHLIKTRGQQVTLRCSPKSGHDTVSWYQQALGQGPQFIFQYYEEEERQRGNFPDRFSGHQFPNYSSELNVNALLLGDSALYLCASSLVHGGGTDEKLFFGSGTQLSVL.

This sequence joins TRBV9 and TRBJ1-5; D is unclear. Looked up from germline, CDR1 is SGDLS and CDR2 is YYNGEE. This CDR3 is 15 amino acids long. V was trimmed by 0 bases and J by 3 bases, leaving 10 bases between them. For the CDR3, the DNA is TGTGCCAGCAGCGTAGATGGCAGTTTCAATCAGCCCCAGCATTTT. Translation: CASSVDGSFNQPQHF.

The chain joins TRBV18 to TRBJ1-1, with 7 nucleotides matching TRBD1. Per the germline V gene, CDR1 is KGHSH and CDR2 is LQKENI. V gave up 4 bases and J gave up 8 bases; unmatched junction bases: 4. The CDR3 consists of 12 residues. The DNA for the CDR3 is TGTGCCAGCTCACGTGACAGGGCGGAAGCTTTCTTT. This encodes CASSRDRAEAFF.

V and J are TRBV9 and TRBJ2-3; 7 nucleotides align to TRBD1. Germline CDR1 and CDR2: SGDLS and YYNGEE. CDR3 length equals 14 residues. The J segment lost 3 bases and the V segment lost 3 bases, leaving 4 bases of the junction unmatched. In nucleotides, the CDR3 is TGTGCCAGCAGCGGACAGGGTATGACAGATACGCAGTATTTT. It translates to CASSGQGMTDTQYF.

The chain is built from TRBV5-1 and TRBJ2-5, with a tentative D call TRBD1 (5 bases). The CDR3 is made up of 15 amino acids. V was clipped by 3 bases and J by 4 bases, with 16 bases between them. Germline CDR1 is SGHRS and CDR2 is YFSETQ. The CDR3 loop reads CASSSPDIGVETQYF. The CDR3, as DNA: TGCGCCAGCAGCTCCCCTGATATAGGGGTAGAGACCCAGTACTTC.

This clone was seen only once. The chain links TRBV6-2 or TRBV6-3 to TRBJ2-3; TRBD2 matches at 8 bases. V was pared by 5 bases and J by 5 bases, with 9 bases of the junction left unmatched. This CDR3 has 15 residues. Germline CDR1 MNHEY, CDR2 SVGEGT. The DNA for the CDR3 is TGTGCCAGCAGTAGTCTGGGACTAGTTCAAGATACGCAGTATTTT. Protein: CASSSLGLVQDTQYF.

The rearrangement links TRBV9 to TRBJ2-6, with 10 bases lining up with TRBD1. Germline V lookup: CDR1 SGDLS, CDR2 YYNGEE. The CDR3 has 16 residues. V dropped 2 bases and J dropped 2; count of bases not matched to a gene: 1. In DNA, the CDR3 is TGTGCCAGCAGCGTGACAGGGGGCCCTGGGGCCAACGTCCTGACTTTC. Its protein is CASSVTGGPGANVLTF.

V and J are TRBV20-1 and TRBJ1-2; no clear D. V dropped 3 bases and J dropped 5 bases, with 22 bases sitting between them. Germline lookup yields CDR1 DFQATT and CDR2 SNEGSKA (reference sequence). This CDR3 has 16 amino acids. This chain's CDR3 is CSASRPVTEGGYGYTF. The CDR3 DNA follows: TGCAGTGCTAGTCGGCCAGTTACCGAGGGAGGGTATGGCTACACCTTC.

This clone is a singleton in its sample. V gene TRBV12-3 or TRBV12-4 combines with J gene TRBJ2-2; maybe TRBD1 (5 bases). V dropped 7 bases and J dropped 7 bases, with 13 bases sitting between them. This CDR3 has 13 amino acids. The CDR3 DNA reads as TGTGCCAGCAATATTCAGGGTGTCGGGGAGCTGTTTTTT. Translating gives CASNIQGVGELFF.

The gene calls are TRBV20-1 and TRBJ1-2; D unresolved. V lost 2 bases and J 8 bases, leaving 9 bases between the germline ends. Germline V gives CDR1 DFQATT, CDR2 SNEGSKA (reference sequence). There are 11 residues in the CDR3. In DNA form, the CDR3 reads TGCAGTGCTAGACAGACTCGAGGCTACACCTTC. Protein: CSARQTRGYTF.